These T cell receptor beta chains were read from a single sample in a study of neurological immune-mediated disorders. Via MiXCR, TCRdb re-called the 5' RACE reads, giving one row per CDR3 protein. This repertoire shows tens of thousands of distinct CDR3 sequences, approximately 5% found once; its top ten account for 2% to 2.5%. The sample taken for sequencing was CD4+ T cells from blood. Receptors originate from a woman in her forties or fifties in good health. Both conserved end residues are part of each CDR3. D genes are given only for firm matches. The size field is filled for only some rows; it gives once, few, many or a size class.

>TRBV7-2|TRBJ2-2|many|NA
TGTGCCAGCACCACTCTAAGTAACACCGGGGAGCTGTTTTTT
CASTTLSNTGELFF
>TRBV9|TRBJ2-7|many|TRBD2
TGTGCCAGCAGCGCGACTAGCGGGGGGTACGAGCAGTACTTC
CASSATSGGYEQYF
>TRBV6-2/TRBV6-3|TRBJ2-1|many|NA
TGTGCCAGCAGTTACGCGGGGCAGGGGTACAATGAGCAGTTCTTC
CASSYAGQGYNEQFF
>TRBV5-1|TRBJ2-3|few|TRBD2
TGCGCCAGCAGCTTGGCTCGGACTAGCGGGGGGACAGATACGCAGTATTTT
CASSLARTSGGTDTQYF
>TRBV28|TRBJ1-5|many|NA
TGTGCCAGCTCTAGGGAGGGCCGGGGTCAGCCCCAGCATTTT
CASSREGRGQPQHF
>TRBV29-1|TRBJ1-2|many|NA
TGCAGCGTTACGAGAGGGGCCAGCCCGGACTATGGCTACACCTTC
CSVTRGASPDYGYTF
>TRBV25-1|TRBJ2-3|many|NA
TGTGCCAGCAGTGAATTCAAGGGAGGGGGAAATACGCAGTATTTT
CASSEFKGGGNTQYF
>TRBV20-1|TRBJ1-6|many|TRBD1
TGCAGTGCTTCCCCGGGACAGAATAATTCACCCCTCCACTTT
CSASPGQNNSPLHF
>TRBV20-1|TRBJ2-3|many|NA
TGCAGTGCTAGAGGGGGCGGAAGCACAGATACGCAGTATTTT
CSARGGGSTDTQYF
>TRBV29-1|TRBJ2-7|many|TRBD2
TGCAGCGTGTCGGGACTAGCGGGAGGGCCGCACGGGTACGAGCAGTACTTC
CSVSGLAGGPHGYEQYF
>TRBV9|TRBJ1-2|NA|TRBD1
TGTGCCAGCAGCTCAGACGGGACAGGCTATGGCTACACCTTC
CASSSDGTGYGYTF
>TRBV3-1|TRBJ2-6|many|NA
TGTGCCAGCAGGTCTGGGGCCAACGTCCTGACTTTC
CASRSGANVLTF
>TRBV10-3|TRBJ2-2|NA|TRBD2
TGTGCCATCAGGGGGACTAGCGGGAGAGTCACCTGGGAGCTGTTTTTT
CAIRGTSGRVTWELFF
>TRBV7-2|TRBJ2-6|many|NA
TGTGCCAGCAGCTTTTGGGGGCGGGGGATCTCTGGGGCCAACGTCCTGACTTTC
CASSFWGRGISGANVLTF
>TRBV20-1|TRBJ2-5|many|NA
TGCAGTGCTAGAGTCCTCGGGGAAAAAAGAAGAGAGACCCAGTACTTC
CSARVLGEKRRETQYF
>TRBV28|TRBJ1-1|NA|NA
TGTGCCAGCTTCGTCCCGGGACGCACTGAAGCTTTCTTT
CASFVPGRTEAFF
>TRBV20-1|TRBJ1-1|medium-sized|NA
TGCAGTGCTAGAGTAGGGAGCACTGAAGCTTTCTTT
CSARVGSTEAFF
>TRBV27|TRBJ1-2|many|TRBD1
TGTGCCAGCAGTTTATCACAGGGGTGGGATGGCTACACCTTC
CASSLSQGWDGYTF
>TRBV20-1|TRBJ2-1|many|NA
TGCAGTGCTACTGACGGAGGACATGAGCAGTTCTTC
CSATDGGHEQFF
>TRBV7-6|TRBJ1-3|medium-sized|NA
TGTGCCAGCAGCTCGAGCTCTGGAAACACCATATATTTT
CASSSSSGNTIYF
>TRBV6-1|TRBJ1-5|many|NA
TGTGCCAGCACCCGATGGGCCGACGGACGGGCAAATCAGCCCCAGCATTTT
CASTRWADGRANQPQHF
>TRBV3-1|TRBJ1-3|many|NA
TGTGCCAGCAGCCAAGGCAGGATCTCTGGAAACACCATATATTTT
CASSQGRISGNTIYF
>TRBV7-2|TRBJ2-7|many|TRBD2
TGTGCCAGCAGCTTCGGGACTAGCGGGGGATATTCCTACGAGCAGTACTTC
CASSFGTSGGYSYEQYF
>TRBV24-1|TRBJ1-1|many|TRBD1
TGTGCCACCAGTGAATCCGGACAGGTCGGAGCGGCTTTCTTT
CATSESGQVGAAFF
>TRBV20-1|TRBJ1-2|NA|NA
TGCAGTGCCCCCTCGGGCAGGGGCTATGGCTACACCTTC
CSAPSGRGYGYTF
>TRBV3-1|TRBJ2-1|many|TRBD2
TGTGCCAGCAGCCCGGTAGCGGGTCGGGGTCGGGATGAGCAGTTCTTC
CASSPVAGRGRDEQFF
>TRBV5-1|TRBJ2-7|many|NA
TGCGCCAGCAGCTTGCGGTTCGGTTACGAGCAGTACTTC
CASSLRFGYEQYF
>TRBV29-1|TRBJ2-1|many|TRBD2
TGCAGCGTTGATCGTAGCGGGAGTGTGAATGAGCAGTTCTTC
CSVDRSGSVNEQFF
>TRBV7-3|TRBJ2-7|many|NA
TGTGCCAGCAGCCGGGCAGCCGGCTACGAGCAGTACTTC
CASSRAAGYEQYF
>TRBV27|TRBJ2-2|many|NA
TGTGCCAGCCGGGATAGCGGTTACACCGGGGAGCTGTTTTTT
CASRDSGYTGELFF
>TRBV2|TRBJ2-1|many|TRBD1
TGTGCCAGCAGTGAAGCGGGTAGCGACAGGGGAAGATACAATGAGCAGTTCTTC
CASSEAGSDRGRYNEQFF
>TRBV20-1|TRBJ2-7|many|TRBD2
TGCAGTGCTAGGGGGACTAGCCCCTACGAGCAGTACTTC
CSARGTSPYEQYF
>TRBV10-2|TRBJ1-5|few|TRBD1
TGCGCCAGCGGACAGGGGGCATCCAATCAGCCCCAGCATTTT
CASGQGASNQPQHF
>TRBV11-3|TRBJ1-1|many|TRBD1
TGTGCCAGCAGTACCGGAGGACAGGCGCCGGAAGCTTTCTTT
CASSTGGQAPEAFF
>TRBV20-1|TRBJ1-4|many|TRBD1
TGCAGTGCCAGGGGACAGGTTTACACTTTT
CSARGQVYTF
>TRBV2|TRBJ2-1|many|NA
TGTGCCAGCAGTGAGGGGCGTAGCGGCTCCTACAATGAGCAGTTCTTC
CASSEGRSGSYNEQFF
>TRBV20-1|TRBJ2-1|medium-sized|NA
TGCAGTGCTGCGGGCCCTTTCTCCTACAATGAGCAGTTCTTC
CSAAGPFSYNEQFF
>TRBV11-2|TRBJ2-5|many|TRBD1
TGTGCCAGCAGCCAGGACAGGGATACCACCCAGACCCAGTACTTC
CASSQDRDTTQTQYF
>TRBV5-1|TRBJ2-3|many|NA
TGCGCCAGCAGCCTTCATAGTTCTACAGATACGCAGTATTTT
CASSLHSSTDTQYF
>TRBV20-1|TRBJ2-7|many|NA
TGCAGTGCAGAACCGCGGGTCAACTCCTACGAGCAGTACTTC
CSAEPRVNSYEQYF
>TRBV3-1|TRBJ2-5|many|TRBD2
TGTGCCAGCAGCCAAAGGACTAGCGTTGAGACCCAGTACTTC
CASSQRTSVETQYF
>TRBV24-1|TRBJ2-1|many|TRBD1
TGTGCCACCAGTCTGACAGGGGGCGCAAGGAATGAGCAGTTCTTC
CATSLTGGARNEQFF
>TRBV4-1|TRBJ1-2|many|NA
TGCGCCAGCAGCCCTCTGGGGTTAGGTGGCTACACCTTC
CASSPLGLGGYTF
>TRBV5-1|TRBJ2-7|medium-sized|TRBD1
TGCGCCAGCAGCTTGGAGGGACAGGGAGTTCGCGAGCAGTACTTC
CASSLEGQGVREQYF
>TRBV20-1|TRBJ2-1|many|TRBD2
TGCAGTGCTAGAGATCTAGCGGGAGACAATGAGCAGTTCTTC
CSARDLAGDNEQFF
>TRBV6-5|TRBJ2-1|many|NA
TGTGCCAGTCTATCCAAAGAGAGCGTCTCCTACAATGAGCAGTTCTTC
CASLSKESVSYNEQFF
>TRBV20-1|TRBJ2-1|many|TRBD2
TGCAGTGTTCAGATCAGCGGGAGGTCCTACAATGAGCAGTTCTTC
CSVQISGRSYNEQFF
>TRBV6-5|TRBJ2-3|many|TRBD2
TGTGCCAGCAGTTACTCCGTGCTAAGCGGGGGGAGCACAGATACGCAGTATTTT
CASSYSVLSGGSTDTQYF
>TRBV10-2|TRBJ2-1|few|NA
TGCGCCGGCACTAGGGGGTCCTACAATGAGCAGTTCTTC
CAGTRGSYNEQFF
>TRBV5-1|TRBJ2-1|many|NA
TGCGCCAGCAGCTTGGATCCCGCTCCCTACAATGAGCAGTTCTTC
CASSLDPAPYNEQFF
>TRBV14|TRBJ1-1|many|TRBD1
TGTGCCAGCAGCCAGAGAACCGGGACAGGGGAAGCTTTCTTT
CASSQRTGTGEAFF
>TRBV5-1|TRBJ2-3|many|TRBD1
TGCGCCAGCAGCTCGAGTGACAGGGGTATACCAGATACGCAGTATTTT
CASSSSDRGIPDTQYF
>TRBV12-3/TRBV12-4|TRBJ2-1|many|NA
TGTGCCAGCAAGAGGGACACCTACAATGAGCAGTTCTTC
CASKRDTYNEQFF
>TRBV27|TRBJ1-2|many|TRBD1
TGTGCCAGCAGTCCCGACAGGGGGTTGTATGGCTACACCTTC
CASSPDRGLYGYTF
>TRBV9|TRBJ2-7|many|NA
TGTGCCAGCAGCGTAGGCGGGCCGGGACTCTTGAGGCACGAGCAGTACTTC
CASSVGGPGLLRHEQYF
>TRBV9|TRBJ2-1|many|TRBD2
TGTGCCAGCAGCGCCCGTAGCGGGACCACGAATGAGCAGTTCTTC
CASSARSGTTNEQFF
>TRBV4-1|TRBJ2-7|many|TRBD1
TGCGCCAGCAGCCAACCCGGACAGGGCTACGAGCAGTACTTC
CASSQPGQGYEQYF
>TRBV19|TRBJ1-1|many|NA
TGTGCCAGTAGTTTCGGGGGGAGCATGAACACTGAAGCTTTCTTT
CASSFGGSMNTEAFF